The sequence of this T cell receptor beta chain was determined in a study of blood T cell repertoires in COVID-19. About the study: Sites in the United States, Italy and Spain provided acute and convalescent COVID-19 samples. Nucleic acid was either cDNA or gDNA, and it came from T cells, B-cell-depleted T cells, or PBMCs.

Looked up from germline, CDR1 is SGDLS and CDR2 is YYNGEE. The CDR3 has 14 amino acids. Trimming cost V 3 bases and J 3 bases; bases outside gene matches: 2. Authors' data handling: Cell counts per sample came from amplifying reference gene primers. Clones were sequenced by immunoSEQ multiplex PCR, and TCRdb holds only the in-frame ones, with some missing. V and J calls and clone size are given by that table; D and trimming were obtained from the DNA. The repertoire holds 150,000 or so clones, with around 82% as singletons. The receptor's source is an older woman with acute or convalescent COVID-19. Material for sequencing was peripheral blood. The chain employs TRBV9 and TRBJ1-3; 8 bases align to TRBD1. CDR3 sequence: CASSGTGGGNTIYF. For the CDR3, the DNA is TGTGCCAGCAGCGGTACAGGGGGTGGAAACACCATATATTTT.